The sequence of this T cell receptor (beta chain) was determined in a study of chemoradiotherapy in HPV16-positive cancers (dated by TCRdb to between 2021 and 2024). As for the study more broadly: Candidate HPV-specific T-cell clones and common TCR motifs were defined by functional T-cell assays performed on cells from a couple of HPV16-positive patients. The candidate HPV-specific TCRs and motifs were then tracked in TCR repertoires from around 86 patients with HPV-related cancers. The study asked whether T-cell immunity against the HPV oncoproteins E6 and E7 changes during chemoradiotherapy and whether it affects survival.

Because repertoires were sampled repeatedly during chemoradiotherapy, clonal expansion in the tumor microenvironment could be followed. Broader findings and caveats from the paper: The functional definition of HPV-specific T cells came from only a couple of HPV16-positive patients, and the survival association was reported for HPV16-positive patients. Improved recurrence-free survival in HPV16-positive patients was associated with expansion of HPV-responsive T cells during chemoradiotherapy. Expansion of candidate HPV-specific clones and E7-related TCR motifs was observed in the tumor microenvironment during treatment, whereas no such expansion was observed for non-HPV-specific T cells.

Relative to germline, V is 0 bases shorter and J is 5 bases shorter, with 8 bases between their ends. CDR1 and CDR2, per the germline V gene, are SGDLS and YYNGEE. Inclusive of the bounding cysteine and phenylalanine, the CDR3 is 13 residues long. Just CDR3 DNA is preserved here, 39 bases in frame from base 1. With respect to this clone: Which antigen it targets is not known. No base quality information exists; no much larger clone differs at one position.

Library prep was done by the immunoSEQ multiplex PCR assay. This immuneACCESS table, as held by TCRdb, lists in-frame sequences with V and J called but not all clones. Of the missing ones, under half trace to an unresolved V gene in checked studies; the others have no known cause. In all, the sample holds about 7,800 clones, and roughly 72% of those were seen once. Of the sample, about 7.4% is held by the ten largest clones. The sample was collected from a patient who underwent chemoradiotherapy. The chain is made from TRBV9 and TRBJ1-1; the D gene cannot be resolved reliably. This sequence originates from a human donor with HPV-associated anogenital cancer. The nucleotides read TGTGCCAGCAGCGTAGCCTCGCGGACTGAAGCTTTCTTT. The encoded protein is CASSVASRTEAFF. The CDR3, completed at both ends by the reference TRBV9 and TRBJ1-1 genes, gives the full variable domain DSGVTQTPKHLITATGQRVTLRCSPRSGDLSVYWYQQSLDQGLQFLIQYYNGEERAKGNILERFSAQQFPDLHSELNLSSLELGDSALYFCASSVASRTEAFFGQGTRLTVV.